One T cell receptor (beta chain) is described in this entry. How the authors handled the data: Amplification with reference gene primers provided the estimates of nucleated cell counts. Generated by immunoSEQ multiplex PCR, the TCRdb table keeps only in-frame clones and is missing some. The D gene and trimming were derived from the DNA, and the V and J assignments and clone size from that table. The table records over 25,000 clones, 75% to 85% of them present only once. The CDR3 has 14 amino acids. Germline values: CDR1 SGHDT, CDR2 YYEEEE. V dropped 3 bases and J dropped 4; count of bases not matched to a gene: 4. The source of the sample is a study of blood T cell repertoires in COVID-19. Study-level background: Spain, Italy and the United States supplied samples that represented acute and convalescent COVID-19. Nucleic acid was either cDNA or gDNA, and it came from T cells, B-cell-depleted T cells, or PBMCs.

The receptor was isolated from a man older than 75 with active or convalescent COVID-19. Sequencing was done on a sample of peripheral blood. The chain combines TRBV5-6 with TRBJ1-2; 9 bases are shared with TRBD1. The CDR3 sequence: CASSSGQGVYGYTF. The CDR3 DNA is TGTGCCAGCAGCTCGGGACAGGGCGTCTATGGCTACACCTTC. The entire variable domain, with the rest obtained from reference TRBV5-6 and TRBJ1-2, is as follows: DAGVTQSPTHLIKTRGQQVTLRCSPKSGHDTVSWYQQALGQGPQFIFQYYEEEERQRGNFPDRFSGHQFPNYSSELNVNALLLGDSALYLCASSSGQGVYGYTFGSGTRLTVV.